The 8 T cell receptor beta chains given below trace back to one sample, sequenced in a study of CD8+ T cells in alopecia areata. Sequencing relied on a cDNA template that was reverse transcribed from extracted RNA. TCRdb keeps only in-frame clones here, not all; method: immunoSEQ multiplex PCR. The data contain 95,000 to 100,000 clones, around 60% of them seen just once; the ten biggest clones take up around 15%. Specified treatment: oral pan-JAK inhibitor, 5-10 mg twice daily. Specimen: CD8+ T cells sorted from blood, collected around week 55, from a patient treated with tofacitinib. The receptors here all came from a human donor with alopecia areata.

This clone appeared a single time. This chain uses TRBV2 with TRBJ1-2, with D maybe TRBD1 (5 bases). The CDR3 is made up of 12 amino acids. Between the trimmed V and J ends, which lost 7 bases and 5 bases, there was a span of 11 bases. Germline CDR1 reads SNHLY; CDR2 reads FYNNEI. CDR3 DNA: TGTGCCAGCACGCAGGGCAGTTATGGCTACACCTTC. Translating gives CASTQGSYGYTF. The full variable domain, rest sourced from reference TRBV2 and TRBJ1-2, is EPEVTQTPSHQVTQMGQEVILRCVPISNHLYFYWYRQILGQKVEFLVSFYNNEISEKSEIFDDQFSVERPDGSNFTLKIRSTKLEDSAMYFCASTQGSYGYTFGSGTRLTVV.

This clone has only a few counts. This chain uses TRBV7-9 with TRBJ1-1; possibly TRBD1 for D (5 bases). The CDR3 contains 17 residues. Trimming stripped 5 bases from V and 0 bases from J, with 19 bases between. Per germline, CDR1 SEHNR and CDR2 FQNEAQ (reference sequence). Here the CDR3 DNA reads TGTGCCAGCAGCCCATCGTCTCAGCGGGGGATGAACACTGAAGCTTTCTTT. Translating it yields CASSPSSQRGMNTEAFF. Full variable domain (outside the CDR3, taken from reference TRBV7-9 and TRBJ1-1): DTGVSQNPRHKITKRGQNVTFRCDPISEHNRLYWYRQTLGQGPEFLTYFQNEAQLEKSRLLSDRFSAERPKGSFSTLEIQRTEQGDSAMYLCASSPSSQRGMNTEAFFGQGTRLTVV.

This chain links TRBV5-1 with TRBJ2-1; no firm D call. In germline, CDR1 is SGHRS, CDR2 YFSETQ. V was clipped by 0 bases and J by 5 bases, with 6 bases between them. CDR3 size: 13 residues. The CDR3 DNA sequence: TGCGCCAGCAGCTTGGCGATTAACAATGAGCAGTTCTTC. It specifies CASSLAINNEQFF. The variable domain in full, completed from reference TRBV5-1 and TRBJ2-1, reads KAGVTQTPRYLIKTRGQQVTLSCSPISGHRSVSWYQQTPGQGLQFLFEYFSETQRNKGNFPGRFSGRQFSNSRSEMNVSTLELGDSALYLCASSLAINNEQFFGPGTRLTVL.

The genes are TRBV15 and TRBJ1-1; weak D call: TRBD1 (6 bases). The CDR3 extends over 13 amino acids. The germline V gene encodes CDR1 LNHNV and CDR2 YYDKDF (reference sequence). With 6 bases removed from V and 1 base from J, the gap between germline ends came to 9 bases. DNA of the CDR3: TGTGCCACCAGAGGGGGGGAGAACACTGAAGCTTTCTTT. As protein: CATRGGENTEAFF.

The chain has TRBV10-2 and TRBJ1-1, with D tentatively TRBD1 (6 bases). This CDR3 comprises 15 residues. V gave up 2 bases and J gave up 4 bases, with 14 bases separating them. Germline assignment: CDR1 WSHSY and CDR2 SAAADI. The CDR3 bases are TGCGCCAGCAGTGAGCAGCACGCAGGGGCCACTGAAGCTTTCTTT. Its translation: CASSEQHAGATEAFF.

This chain links TRBV11-2 with TRBJ1-6; D gene uncertain. Deletions cut 5 bases from V and 10 bases from J, with 9 bases between. The CDR3 runs to 12 residues. Looked up from germline, CDR1 is SGHAT and CDR2 is FQNNGV. CDR3 nucleotides: TGTGCCAGCAGCCTGTCGGGATCACCCCTCCACTTT. This gives the protein CASSLSGSPLHF.

This clone is a singleton in its sample. V and J are TRBV21-1 and TRBJ1-5. TRBV21-1 is a listed pseudogene. The CDR3 is made up of 12 amino acids. The CDR3: CASRILEEPQHF. Here the CDR3 DNA reads TGTGCCAGCCGCATCCTTGAGGAGCCCCAGCATTTT.

The chain employs TRBV5-1 and TRBJ2-7; D gene ambiguous. The V and J ends lost 5 bases and 2 bases respectively, with 14 bases between them. CDR3 length: 14 amino acids. Germline V gives CDR1 SGHRS, CDR2 YFSETQ. The CDR3 here is CASRPDLGTYEQYF. DNA of the CDR3: TGCGCCAGCAGACCGGACCTAGGTACCTACGAGCAGTACTTC.